These T cell receptor beta chains were read from a single sample in a study of T cells in Graves' hyperthyroidism and ophthalmopathy. MiXCR, applied by TCRdb to the multiplex PCR reads, yields one record per CDR3 protein. The sample holds about 700,000 distinct CDR3 sequences, 14% seen once. Sequenced input: blood. The receptors were sampled from a woman aged 18 to 35 with Graves' hyperthyroidism. CDR3s include the opening cysteine and the closing phenylalanine or tryptophan. D genes are given only for firm matches. The listing skips clone size in some rows; elsewhere it reads once, few, many or a size class.

>TRBD2|TRBV11-3|TRBJ2-7|many
TGTGCCAGCAGCTTAGATCCCGGGACTAGCGTCTACGAGCAGTACTTC
CASSLDPGTSVYEQYF
>NA|TRBV3-1|TRBJ2-1|many
TGTGCCAGCAGCCAACTTTCCGGGCATGAGCAGTTCTTC
CASSQLSGHEQFF
>TRBD1|TRBV28|TRBJ2-7|many
TGTGCCAGCAGTTTACTACAAAGGACAGGGGATGAGCAGTACTTC
CASSLLQRTGDEQYF
>TRBD2|TRBV7-9|TRBJ2-1|NA
TGTGCCAGCAGCCCCGGGGCTAGCGGGAGGTACTACAATGAGCAGTTCTTC
CASSPGASGRYYNEQFF
>NA|TRBV28|TRBJ2-5|few
TGTGCCAGCAGTTTATCCCACGACCTTAAAGAGACCCAGTACTTC
CASSLSHDLKETQYF
>NA|TRBV28|TRBJ2-7|NA
TGTGCCAGCAGGATACAGGGAACACGCGAGCAGTACTTC
CASRIQGTREQYF
>TRBD1|TRBV14|TRBJ1-3|NA
TGTGCCAGCAGCCAGGACAGGGTCGGAAACACCATATATTTT
CASSQDRVGNTIYF
>NA|TRBV10-2|TRBJ1-2|NA
TGCGCCAGCAGTGACGGGGGCTGGGTCTATGGCTACACCTTC
CASSDGGWVYGYTF
>TRBD2|TRBV9|TRBJ2-3|few
TGTGCCAGCAGCGTAGCGGGAGGGCCCCCAGATACGCAGTATTTT
CASSVAGGPPDTQYF
>NA|TRBV18|TRBJ2-3|few
TGTGCCAGCTCAGGAAACGGGGATACGCAGTATTTT
CASSGNGDTQYF
>TRBD1|TRBV6-1|TRBJ2-2|many
TGTGCCAGCAGCCTCTTCCAGGGGGACAGGAGTACGAACACCGGGGAGCTGTTTTTT
CASSLFQGDRSTNTGELFF
>NA|TRBV20-1|TRBJ1-1|few
TGCAGTGCTAGGCCTTCCGAGACGGGATGGTTCGAAGCTTTCTTT
CSARPSETGWFEAFF
>TRBD1|TRBV9|TRBJ2-7|few
TGTGCCAGCAGCGTAGGACAGGGTGAGCACGAGCAGTACTTC
CASSVGQGEHEQYF
>NA|TRBV7-9|TRBJ1-3|few
TGTGCCAGCAGCTTAGCGGAAAAGTACTCTGGAAACACCATATATTTT
CASSLAEKYSGNTIYF
>NA|TRBV6-1|TRBJ2-7|NA
TGTGCCAGCAGTCTCAAAGCGGGTGACTTTTACGAGCAGTACTTC
CASSLKAGDFYEQYF
>NA|TRBV20-1|TRBJ2-5|many
TGCAGTGCTCCCACATCGGGACCACAAGAGACCCAGTACTTC
CSAPTSGPQETQYF
>TRBD2|TRBV2|TRBJ2-1|many
TGTGCCAGCAGTGAAGCTAGCGGGCTGGACAATGAGCAGTTCTTC
CASSEASGLDNEQFF
>NA|TRBV7-2|TRBJ1-2|NA
TGTGCCAGCAGCTCAGGATGGGTATCGCGAGGCTACACCTTC
CASSSGWVSRGYTF
>NA|TRBV7-9|TRBJ1-4|NA
TGTGCCAGCAGCTTCCCACCGACAGGAACTAATGAAAAACTGTTTTTT
CASSFPPTGTNEKLFF
>TRBD2|TRBV24-1|TRBJ2-1|many
TGTGCCACCAGTGATTTTAGCGGGAGGGCCGGAAATGAGCAGTTCTTC
CATSDFSGRAGNEQFF
>TRBD2|TRBV30|TRBJ2-1|many
TGTGCCTGGACACGGGTGCGCGGGAGATACAATGAGCAGTTCTTC
CAWTRVRGRYNEQFF
>NA|TRBV6-1|TRBJ1-6|few
TGTGCCAGCACGTTAAATAATTCACCCCTCCACTTT
CASTLNNSPLHF
>NA|TRBV4-2|TRBJ2-1|NA
TGTGCCAGCAGCCACCCCAGGGGGAGGTGGAATGAGCAGTTCTTC
CASSHPRGRWNEQFF
>NA|TRBV7-2|TRBJ2-2|NA
TGTGCCAGCAGCTTAGTTGAGAATACCGGGGAGCTGTTTTTT
CASSLVENTGELFF
>NA|TRBV12-3/TRBV12-4|TRBJ2-5|NA
TGTGCCAGCAGTAACGGCCGCCAAGAGACCCAGTACTTC
CASSNGRQETQYF
>NA|TRBV12-3/TRBV12-4|TRBJ2-1|NA
TGTGCCAGCAGCCCACGCGGACCCCCCGCAGATGAGCAGTTCTTC
CASSPRGPPADEQFF
>NA|TRBV29-1|TRBJ2-7|many
TGCAGCGTTGAAGAGGTACATGGGGGCTACGAGCAGTACTTC
CSVEEVHGGYEQYF
>NA|TRBV7-3|TRBJ2-1|few
TGTGCCAGCAGCTCCCGGGGGGACAACTCCTACAATGAGCAGTTCTTC
CASSSRGDNSYNEQFF
>NA|TRBV13|TRBJ2-1|many
TGTGCCAGCCGGTGGTATCCCAATAATGAGCAGTTCTTC
CASRWYPNNEQFF
>NA|TRBV29-1|TRBJ2-1|NA
TGCAGCGGGCGACAGGTATCCTACAATGAGCAGTTCTTC
CSGRQVSYNEQFF
>TRBD2|TRBV7-9|TRBJ2-3|many
TGTGCCAGCAGCTTATCCGGGCGGGAGGCGGCAGATACGCAGTATTTT
CASSLSGREAADTQYF
>NA|TRBV6-1|TRBJ1-4|few
TGTGCCAGCAAGCGGACGGTCGCAACTAATGAAAAACTGTTTTTT
CASKRTVATNEKLFF
>NA|TRBV12-3/TRBV12-4|TRBJ2-4|many
TGTGCCAGCGGCGGGGAGGACAGGGCCAAAAACATTCAGTACTTC
CASGGEDRAKNIQYF
>TRBD1|TRBV30|TRBJ2-1|few
TGTGCCTGGAGTTTGGACAGGGTGGGAGGTGAGCAGTTCTTC
CAWSLDRVGGEQFF
>NA|TRBV5-1|TRBJ2-5|many
TGCGCCAGCAGCTTGAGGCCGGGGACACAAGAGACCCAGTACTTC
CASSLRPGTQETQYF
>NA|TRBV6-5|TRBJ2-7|many
TGTGCCAGCAGTTACCTAGACTTACCCTACGAGCAGTACTTC
CASSYLDLPYEQYF
>TRBD2|TRBV24-1|TRBJ2-3|many
TGTGCCACCAGTGATTTGGAGATAGCGGGAGGTCGGAATACGCAGTATTTT
CATSDLEIAGGRNTQYF
>NA|TRBV5-4|TRBJ2-7|NA
TGTGCCAGCAGCTTTAGGGGGAGAGGGGTTTACGAGCAGTACTTC
CASSFRGRGVYEQYF
>TRBD1|TRBV18|TRBJ1-6|many
TGTGCCAGCTCACGGGACAGCTGGTGGGGTTCACCCCTCCACTTT
CASSRDSWWGSPLHF
>TRBD1|TRBV28|TRBJ2-7|many
TGTGCCAGCAGTTTCGGTCCCGGGACAGGGGTCGACGAGCAGTACTTC
CASSFGPGTGVDEQYF
>TRBD1|TRBV6-1|TRBJ2-7|NA
TGTGCCAGCAGTCTGTATTACAGGGGGCTTTACGAGCAGTACTTC
CASSLYYRGLYEQYF
>NA|TRBV10-3|TRBJ1-1|many
TGTGCCATCAGTGAGGTCACGGTGAACACTGAAGCTTTCTTT
CAISEVTVNTEAFF
>NA|TRBV6-2/TRBV6-3|TRBJ2-1|many
TGTGCCAGCAGTTACTCGACCAGGGTTGTTGGCAATGAGCAGTTCTTC
CASSYSTRVVGNEQFF
>TRBD1|TRBV11-2|TRBJ2-7|many
TGTGCCAGCAGCTTAGATATCCCCGGGACAGGGATTACCTACGAGCAGTACTTC
CASSLDIPGTGITYEQYF
>NA|TRBV9|TRBJ2-3|NA
TGTGCCAGCAGCGCCGGAACAGGAGTCACAGATACGCAGTATTTT
CASSAGTGVTDTQYF
>NA|TRBV19|TRBJ2-5|NA
TGTGCCAGTAGTATGCGGCAACAGGGAGGAGAGACCCAGTACTTC
CASSMRQQGGETQYF
>NA|TRBV6-6|TRBJ1-3|few
TGTGCCAGCAGTTACTCCACAGCTACCTCTGGAAACACCATATATTTT
CASSYSTATSGNTIYF
>TRBD2|TRBV10-3|TRBJ2-1|NA
TGTGCCATCAGTGGAACAGCGGGAGGGCCTCGGGCCCAGTTCTTC
CAISGTAGGPRAQFF
>NA|TRBV30|TRBJ1-4|many
TGTGCCTGGAGTGTACAGGAGGGCTTCGGGGAAAAACTGTTTTTT
CAWSVQEGFGEKLFF
>TRBD1|TRBV5-5|TRBJ1-1|NA
TGTGCCAGCAGGACTCCCGGGACAGGGGGCACTGAAGCTTTCTTT
CASRTPGTGGTEAFF
>NA|TRBV28|TRBJ1-1|many
TGTGCCAGCAGTTTTACTGCCCCTATGAACACTGAAGCTTTCTTT
CASSFTAPMNTEAFF
>NA|TRBV3-1|TRBJ2-7|many
TGTGCCAGCAGCTCGATCGGGGGTCCTAGCGACTCTATCTACGAGCAGTACTTC
CASSSIGGPSDSIYEQYF
>NA|TRBV20-1|TRBJ1-2|many
TGCAGTGCTAGAGATCTCGCAGCCAGCATCTATGGCTACACCTTC
CSARDLAASIYGYTF
>NA|TRBV7-2|TRBJ1-5|few
TGTGCCAGCAGCCAATCACATGCCCGTAATCAGCCCCAGCATTTT
CASSQSHARNQPQHF